Here is one TCR beta chain with its context. V was pared by 9 bases and J by 2 bases, with 10 bases between. Germline V gene sequence: CDR1 LNHDA, CDR2 SQIVND (reference sequence). The CDR3 consists of 12 residues. The method was immunoSEQ multiplex PCR; TCRdb's version includes in-frame clones alone and lacks a portion of them. The sample has more than 200,000 clones; approximately 87% are singletons. The data stem from a study of blood T cell repertoires in COVID-19. This chain joins TRBV19 and TRBJ1-1; D perhaps matches TRBD1 (6 bases). The clonotype was recovered from a woman between 70 and 85 years old with active or convalescent COVID-19. Sequenced material: peripheral blood. This CDR3 reads CASSRGNTEAFF. Here the CDR3 DNA reads TGTGCCAGCAGCAGGGGTAACACTGAAGCTTTCTTT.